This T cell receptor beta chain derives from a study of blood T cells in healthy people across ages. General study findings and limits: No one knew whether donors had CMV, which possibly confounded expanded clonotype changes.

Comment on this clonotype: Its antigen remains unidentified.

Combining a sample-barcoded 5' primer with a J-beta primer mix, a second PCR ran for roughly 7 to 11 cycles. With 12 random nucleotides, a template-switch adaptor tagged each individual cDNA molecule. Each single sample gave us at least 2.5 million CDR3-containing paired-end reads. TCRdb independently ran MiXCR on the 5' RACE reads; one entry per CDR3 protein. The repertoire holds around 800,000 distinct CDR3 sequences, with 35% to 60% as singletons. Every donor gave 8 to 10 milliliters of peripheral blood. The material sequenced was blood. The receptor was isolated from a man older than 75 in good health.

The CDR3 is CAWSKPGQKYSGNTIYF. For the CDR3, the DNA is TGTGCCTGGTCTAAGCCGGGACAGAAGTACTCTGGAAACACCATATATTTT. The V call is TRBV30, the J call TRBJ1-3, with TRBD1 identical over 7 bases. V dropped 5 bases and J dropped 0; count of bases not matched to a gene: 13. This CDR3 spans 17 amino acids. The germline V gene has CDR1 GTSNPN and CDR2 SVGIG (reference sequence).